This T cell receptor beta chain was recovered during a study of shared clonotypes between healthy human individuals (dated by TCRdb to between 2020 and 2021). For context, the study as a whole: Two women and a few men aged 18 to 49 years were included in the cohort. Leukapheresis yielded between about 0.85 and 9 billion PBMCs per donor. To increase sequencing depth and limit assay-specific biases, different laboratories used diverse techniques to prepare libraries and sequence TCR repertoires. To estimate repertoire size and how much clonotype sharing occurs between individuals, the study deeply sequenced the blood TCR repertoires of 4 to 6 healthy adults. For each donor, CD4 naive and CD4 memory were each run on three plates, CD8 naive on two plates, and CD8 memory on one plate. What the work shows at the level of the full study, not this receptor alone: Sampling was restricted to blood, and TCR repertoires in tissues likely differ from the TCR repertoires found in blood. When a few donors were compared, the shared fraction of clonotypes was approximately 5% for naive CD4, approximately 3.5% for naive CD8, 2.3% for memory CD4, and 0.4% for memory CD8. Even with the large sequencing depth, rarefaction of the sorted-subset datasets indicated that sequencing was incomplete. The genetic and exposure-history diversity represented was limited by the small number of donors. Based on pairwise subsampling, the degree of clonotype sharing among donors was expected to be affected by sequencing depth. Estimated clonotype richness was generally larger for naive than for memory subsets. Compared with non-shared clonotypes, clonotypes shared by all four sorted-subset donors had higher generation probabilities.

Concerning this clone itself: Its antigen is unknown. Nothing much larger sits one base from this clone, and base qualities are not available.

Its CDR3 holds 15 amino acids, cysteine through phenylalanine. Only the CDR3 region is kept as DNA, spanning 45 bases read in frame from base 1. Germline trimming amounts to 4 bases on V and 5 bases on J, with 3 as the count of junction bases outside the gene matches. For CDR1 and CDR2, the germline V gene (reference sequence) lists LNHDA and SQIVND. Using the deep immunoSEQ assay, multiplex PCR amplified TCR CDR3 regions from genomic DNA. Genomic DNA extracted from each cell subset was distributed evenly over all wells of several immunoSEQ 96-well plates, and each plate served as one replicate. For sorted subsets, roughly 200 ng of genomic DNA, equivalent to some 30,000 T cell genomes, went into each replicate PCR. The purified libraries were quantified using a Qubit 3.0 fluorometer, sized with a Bioanalyzer 2100, and then quantified again using the KAPA Library Quantification kit. Every immunoSEQ 96-well plate was sequenced on a separate single-read 150-cycle Illumina NextSeq 550 flow cell. As for the original processing: Because only junctional sequences without quality scores were contained in the immunoSEQ output, filtering matching that applied to full-length reads could not be performed. To assign V/J genes and CDR3, sequences were annotated against IMGT germline references using PyIR, a Python wrapper for IgBLAST v1.9. Reads with weak V/J assignments (E-value above 1e-6), missing CDR3, stop codons, out-of-frame junctions, or ambiguous translated residues were removed. V3J clonotypes were defined by identical inferred V gene, J gene, and CDR3 amino acid sequence. Percentage overlap between repertoires was computed as shared unique clonotypes divided by the size of the smaller repertoire. Repertoire richness was assessed with RTK rarefaction, the Chao1 estimator, and Recon v2.1 estimates of unobserved clonotypes. For all TCRbeta clonotypes obtained by the gDNA method from several donors, generation probabilities were computed with OLGA. In TCRdb, the immuneACCESS table is reduced to in-frame sequences with V and J assigned. These tables do not hold every clone; where another copy was compared, an unresolved V gene accounts for under half, and the others remain unexplained. V and J calls and clone size are as listed in that table; D and trimming were resolved from the DNA. The sample table shows 400,000 to 600,000 clones, and roughly 95% are seen once. The ten largest clones take up nearly 0.065% of the sample.

Healthy HIV-negative adults with no recently reported acute infections or vaccinations were included as donors. Every donor was a Caucasian adult residing in Nashville, Tennessee, USA. CD4+ T cells were enriched by magnetic negative selection, after which naive cells were positively selected on CD45RA and the negative fraction was taken as the memory subset. After blood collection by leukapheresis, PBMCs were isolated using Ficoll-Histopaque density gradient centrifugation and then cryopreserved in the vapor phase of liquid nitrogen. Analytical flow cytometry was used to check the purity and quantity of each magnetically sorted T cell population. Genomic DNA was isolated from each sorted fraction and quantified by UV absorbance on a Nanodrop 2000c.

The sample was naive CD4+ T cells sorted from blood. In light of the paper, this sample's cell subset or site label describes: CD45RA+ positively selected. The rearrangement combines TRBV19 with TRBJ2-1, with TRBD2 identical over 12 junction bases. The sequence derives from a woman in her thirties in good health. The nucleotide sequence is TGTGCCAGTAGTACGCCTAGCGGGAGGGACAATGAGCAGTTCTTC. Translated, it gives CASSTPSGRDNEQFF.